The rows below give T cell receptor beta chains drawn from one sample of a study of OX40 agonist ivuxolimab in advanced cancers. The protocol was immunoSEQ multiplex PCR, while the TCRdb copy is restricted to in-frame clones and leaves out a portion. The sample lists about 45,000 clones, around four fifths occurring once. The sample here was CD4+ or CD8+ T cells sorted from blood, taken in a trial of the OX40 agonist ivuxolimab. These TCRs come from an adult with an advanced solid tumor such as melanoma, head and neck, liver or kidney cancer. Both conserved end residues are part of each CDR3. Each record gives: clone size, D gene, J gene, V gene, CDR3 DNA, CDR3 protein. D genes are given only for firm matches. For some rows the clone size is stated as once, few or many, or as a class when expanded; others skip it.

>few|-|TRBJ2-7|TRBV28
TGTGCCAGCAGTTTCTCAGGCGGCCCCTACGAGCAGTACTTC
CASSFSGGPYEQYF
>-|-|TRBJ1-2|TRBV4-3
TGCGCCAGCAGCCAAGATCAGGAAGGGTGGGCTGGCTACACCTTC
CASSQDQEGWAGYTF
>once|-|TRBJ1-1|TRBV5-4
TGTGCCAGCAGCTTGGGTGGCAGCGGGAACACTGAAGCTTTCTTT
CASSLGGSGNTEAFF
>-|-|TRBJ2-7|TRBV28
TGTGCCAGCCGCCCCCCGGGGTTTTGGGAGCAGTACTTC
CASRPPGFWEQYF
>once|-|TRBJ2-7|TRBV4-3
TGCGCCAGCAGCCAAGAGATCACAGGGATGTACGAGCAGTACTTC
CASSQEITGMYEQYF
>-|-|TRBJ1-2|TRBV11-2
TGTGCCAGCAGCTTCGCAGATTTTTATGGCTACACCTTC
CASSFADFYGYTF
>-|-|TRBJ1-4|TRBV28
TGTGCCAGCAGCAACCGGGGGTTCGGTGAAAAACTGTTTTTT
CASSNRGFGEKLFF
>few|-|TRBJ1-1|TRBV6-6
TGTGCCAGCAGTTACTCATGGGGCACTGAAGCTTTCTTT
CASSYSWGTEAFF
>-|TRBD1|TRBJ2-7|TRBV4-3
TGCGCCAGCAGCCAAGATGCTGTAGGGGGCTCCGAGCAGTACTTC
CASSQDAVGGSEQYF
>once|-|TRBJ1-6|TRBV2
TGTGCCAGCAGTGGACAGCTCAGCTCCTATAATTCACCCCTCCACTTT
CASSGQLSSYNSPLHF
>-|-|TRBJ2-1|TRBV29-1
TGCAGCGTTGAAACGGATTTAACTACTTATTTTCACAATGAGCAGTTCTTC
CSVETDLTTYFHNEQFF
>-|TRBD2|TRBJ2-2|TRBV11-3
TGTGCCAGCAGGCCCCCGGGACTAGCGGGGGCCGGGGCTATTAGCGGGGAGCTGTTTTTT
CASRPPGLAGAGAISGELFF
>-|TRBD2|TRBJ2-3|TRBV11-1
TGTGCCAGCAGCCGAGGGGTTCGACTAGCGGGGGACCGAGGAGATACGCAGTATTTT
CASSRGVRLAGDRGDTQYF
>-|-|TRBJ2-7|TRBV6-1
TGTGCCAGCGGCTCGGGTTCGTACGAGCAGTACTTC
CASGSGSYEQYF
>-|TRBD1|TRBJ1-4|TRBV27
TGTGCCAGCAGTTCGGACAGGGCCAAACTGTTTTTT
CASSSDRAKLFF
>-|-|TRBJ2-7|TRBV4-1
TGCGCCAGCAGCCCAGAGGGGGTGGACTTTTCCTACGAGCAGTACTTC
CASSPEGVDFSYEQYF
>-|-|TRBJ2-5|TRBV7-6
TGTGCCAGCAGATCCACAGGGAGCGAGACCCAGTACTTC
CASRSTGSETQYF
>-|-|TRBJ1-6|TRBV28
TGTGCCAGCAGTTTACTCGCAGGACAGTATAATTCACCCCTCCACTTT
CASSLLAGQYNSPLHF
>-|-|TRBJ1-5|TRBV27
TGTGCCAGCAGTTTAATGGACGGCTATCAGCCCCAGCATTTT
CASSLMDGYQPQHF
>once|-|TRBJ2-1|TRBV5-1
TGCGCCAGCAGCCCTAACGGAGGGGCGGAGCAGTTCTTC
CASSPNGGAEQFF
>-|-|TRBJ2-7|TRBV4-1
TGCGCCAGCAGCCGTGGCGGAGTAACATGGGAGCAGTACTTC
CASSRGGVTWEQYF
>-|-|TRBJ1-5|TRBV6-1
TGTGCCAGCAGTGAAGAGGGTTTGAACAATCAGCCCCAGCATTTT
CASSEEGLNNQPQHF
>-|-|TRBJ2-1|TRBV6-5
TGTGCCAGCAGTCTCCGGACTCTCAATGAGCAGTTCTTC
CASSLRTLNEQFF
>-|-|TRBJ1-4|TRBV7-9
TGTGCCAGCAGCTTAAGGGTCGGTTCAACTAATGAAAAACTGTTTTTT
CASSLRVGSTNEKLFF
>few|TRBD2|TRBJ2-7|TRBV5-1
TGCGCCAGCAGCTTGACGGCGCGGGAGGATAACGAGCAGTACTTC
CASSLTAREDNEQYF
>-|-|TRBJ2-7|TRBV19
TGTGCCAGTAGTCTAGAGGACTCGCCCGGGGTCGAGCAGTACTTC
CASSLEDSPGVEQYF
>-|-|TRBJ2-7|TRBV6-5
TGTGCCAGCAGTTCTGGGCAGGGGTCCTACGAGCAGTACTTC
CASSSGQGSYEQYF
>few|-|TRBJ2-3|TRBV19
TGTGCCAGTAGTATGAATGCCCAGCTGAGTACGCAGTATTTT
CASSMNAQLSTQYF
>-|TRBD1|TRBJ1-2|TRBV28
TGTGCCAGCTTCCGGGACAGGGGGCAAGCGGCCAACTATGGCTACACCTTC
CASFRDRGQAANYGYTF
>-|-|TRBJ1-5|TRBV6-1
TGTGCCAGCAGTGAAGAAAGCGTCGGCAATCAGCCCCAGCATTTT
CASSEESVGNQPQHF
>-|-|TRBJ1-5|TRBV28
TGTGCCAGCAGTTTCACAGGGAATCAGCCCCAGCATTTT
CASSFTGNQPQHF
>few|-|TRBJ1-1|TRBV6-1
TGTGCCAGCAGTTCCGAGGGTACTGAAGCTTTCTTT
CASSSEGTEAFF
>-|TRBD2|TRBJ2-1|TRBV2
TGTGCCAGCACTTTGACTAGCGGGACCGAAGGCGAGCAGTTCTTC
CASTLTSGTEGEQFF
>-|-|TRBJ1-2|TRBV5-6
TGTGCCAGCAGCTTTTTGACTCGGGGGAATGGCTACACCTTC
CASSFLTRGNGYTF
>-|TRBD2|TRBJ2-2|TRBV27
TGTGCCAGCAGTCCCATAGCGGGTTTGAACACCGGGGAGCTGTTTTTT
CASSPIAGLNTGELFF
>-|-|TRBJ1-2|TRBV5-6
TGTGCCAGCAGCTTGGGGGACATGATTGGCTATGGCTACACCTTC
CASSLGDMIGYGYTF
>once|-|TRBJ1-1|TRBV11-2
TGTGCCAGCAGCTTAGGTACTACCGAAGCTTTCTTT
CASSLGTTEAFF
>once|-|TRBJ2-5|TRBV7-9
TGTGCCAGCAGCGCCCTTACCAGCCGGGGAGAGACCCAGTACTTC
CASSALTSRGETQYF
>-|-|TRBJ2-1|TRBV19
TGTGCCAGTACCCTAGGGACGGAGCACAATGAGCAGTTCTTC
CASTLGTEHNEQFF
>once|TRBD1|TRBJ2-7|TRBV2
TGTGCCAGCAGTGACATGCCGCCCGGGACAGGGGGCGACGAGCAGTACTTC
CASSDMPPGTGGDEQYF
>-|-|TRBJ2-7|TRBV20-1
TGCAGTGCTAGAGGGGGGGCCGAGCAGTACTTC
CSARGGAEQYF
>-|-|TRBJ1-3|TRBV5-8
TGTGCCAGCGCAAGAGGAACCGCCATCTCTGGAAACACCATATATTTT
CASARGTAISGNTIYF
>-|-|TRBJ2-1|TRBV4-2
TGTGCCAGCAGCCAAGATTTCAGAGAACTCGGCTCCTACAATGAGCAGTTCTTC
CASSQDFRELGSYNEQFF
>-|-|TRBJ2-5|TRBV9
TGTGCCAGCAGCGCTGGGGGGGCTGGAGAGACCCAGTACTTC
CASSAGGAGETQYF
>once|TRBD2|TRBJ2-5|TRBV5-4
TGTGCCAGCAGCCGCCCGCCCTTAGCGGGAACTATTCAAGAGACCCAGTACTTC
CASSRPPLAGTIQETQYF
>-|TRBD2|TRBJ2-3|TRBV4-2
TGTGCCAGCAGCCAGACTAGCGGGGGGGCTGATACGCAGTATTTT
CASSQTSGGADTQYF
>-|TRBD2|TRBJ2-7|TRBV19
TGTGCCAGTAGTATGCGGGGGGCCGTGAACGAGCAGTACTTC
CASSMRGAVNEQYF
>-|TRBD2|TRBJ2-7|TRBV10-2
TGCGCCAGCAACCTGGCGGGAGGGCCCTACGAGCAGTACTTC
CASNLAGGPYEQYF
>-|-|TRBJ1-2|TRBV28
TGTGCCAGCGGTCCCCGGGGCCAGTACTATGGCTACACCTTC
CASGPRGQYYGYTF
>-|-|TRBJ1-2|TRBV4-1
TGCGCCAGCAGCCAAGAAGAGGGGAACAACTATGGCTACACCTTC
CASSQEEGNNYGYTF
>-|TRBD2|TRBJ2-1|TRBV29-1
TGCAGCGTTGACTGGCGGGGGATTAGCTCCTACAATGAGCAGTTCTTC
CSVDWRGISSYNEQFF
>-|TRBD1|TRBJ1-1|TRBV28
TGTGCCAGCAGTAGGGACAGGGGGCTGGGGACTGAAGCTTTCTTT
CASSRDRGLGTEAFF